The next 16 T cell receptor beta chains were all read from a single sample in a study of blood T cell repertoires in COVID-19. Assay used: immunoSEQ multiplex PCR; TCRdb lists only in-frame clones, some missing. The sample holds 85,000 to 110,000 clones; around 90% are singletons and the top ten take approximately 3.1%. The sequenced sample was peripheral blood. These receptors originate from a man in his fifties or sixties in a cohort sampled during active COVID-19.

The CDR3, as DNA: TGTGCCAGCAGAGGCGGTACGCAGTATTTT. It specifies CASRGGTQYF. This rearrangement joins TRBV2 to TRBJ2-3; D gene ambiguous. This CDR3 is 10 amino acids long. Trimming took 6 bases from V and 8 from J, leaving 6 bases between them. Germline loops: CDR1 SNHLY, CDR2 FYNNEI. Using reference TRBV2 and TRBJ2-3 for the parts outside the CDR3, the full variable domain is EPEVTQTPSHQVTQMGQEVILRCVPISNHLYFYWYRQILGQKVEFLVSFYNNEISEKSEIFDDQFSVERPDGSNFTLKIRSTKLEDSAMYFCASRGGTQYFGPGTRLTVL.

DNA of the CDR3: TGTGCCAGCAGGACCACAGGGTCGAACACTGAAGCTTTCTTT. The encoded protein is CASRTTGSNTEAFF. This chain connects TRBV2 to TRBJ1-1; TRBD1 is a possible D gene (6 bases). V was clipped by 6 bases and J by 1 base, with 12 bases between them. The length of the CDR3 is 14 residues. Germline loops: CDR1 SNHLY, CDR2 FYNNEI. The entire variable domain, with the rest obtained from reference TRBV2 and TRBJ1-1, is as follows: EPEVTQTPSHQVTQMGQEVILRCVPISNHLYFYWYRQILGQKVEFLVSFYNNEISEKSEIFDDQFSVERPDGSNFTLKIRSTKLEDSAMYFCASRTTGSNTEAFFGQGTRLTVV.

The genes are TRBV28 and TRBJ1-6; TRBD1 matches at 8 bases. CDR3 size: 15 residues. V lost 7 bases to trimming and J lost 11 bases; unmatched junction nucleotides: 13. Germline CDR1 reads MDHEN; CDR2 reads SYDVKM. The CDR3 DNA follows: TGTGCCAGCACCGTACCGACAGGGGAAAGGGCACCCCTCCACTTT. This gives the protein CASTVPTGERAPLHF.

This clone was seen more than once but under ten times. This chain connects TRBV7-3 to TRBJ1-3; D call uncertain. With 1 base removed from V and 4 bases from J, the gap between germline ends came to 5 bases. The CDR3 spans 13 residues. Germline lookup yields CDR1 SGHTA and CDR2 FQGTGA. CDR3 sequence (DNA): TGTGCCAGCAGCTTAAACGGGGGAAACACCATATATTTT. This translates into CASSLNGGNTIYF.

This clone came up a few times. The chain recombines TRBV2 with TRBJ2-3, with D maybe TRBD1 (6 bases). V was shortened by 6 bases and J by 1 base, with 11 bases between the two germline ends. There are 14 residues in the CDR3. Per germline, CDR1 SNHLY and CDR2 FYNNEI. The CDR3 DNA follows: TGTGCCAGCAGCCGGGACATAGGCACAGATACGCAGTATTTT. This translates into CASSRDIGTDTQYF.

This clone was counted a few times. J is TRBJ1-2 and V is TRBV7-8; 7 nucleotides agree with TRBD1. With 4 bases clipped from V and 7 bases from J, the junction kept 6 bases outside the gene matches. CDR1 is SGHVS, CDR2 FQNEAQ, per germline. The CDR3 loop spans 13 amino acids. The CDR3 DNA is TGTGCCAGCAGCTCGCAGGGGGTTGGTGGCTACACCTTC. This gives the protein CASSSQGVGGYTF. Full variable domain (missing parts from reference TRBV7-8 and TRBJ1-2): GAGVSQSPRYKVAKRGQDVALRCDPISGHVSLFWYQQALGQGPEFLTYFQNEAQLDKSGLPSDRFFAERPEGSVSTLKIQRTQQEDSAVYLCASSSQGVGGYTFGSGTRLTVV.

V gene TRBV5-1 combines with J gene TRBJ1-1; 7 nucleotides agree with TRBD1. The CDR3 has 16 amino acids. Germline-derived CDR1 and CDR2 are SGHRS and YFSETQ. V shed 4 bases and J 0 bases; nucleotides not matched to a gene: 9. CDR3 coding DNA: TGCGCCAGCAGCCCGCTAGGGGGCCGGATGAACACTGAAGCTTTCTTT. Amino acid sequence: CASSPLGGRMNTEAFF.

The chain carries TRBV11-2 and TRBJ1-5; TRBD1 aligns across 8 bases. The CDR3 totals 15 residues. V shed 5 bases and J 6 bases; nucleotides not matched to a gene: 9. The germline V gene encodes CDR1 SGHAT and CDR2 FQNNGV. The CDR3 here is CASSLGQDKTQPQHF. For the CDR3, the DNA is TGTGCCAGCAGCCTGGGACAGGATAAAACTCAGCCCCAGCATTTT.

This clone has a handful of counts. V is TRBV7-9 and J is TRBJ2-2, with TRBD2 matching 8 bases. The CDR3 loop spans 15 amino acids. Trimming cost V 4 bases and J 4 bases; bases outside gene matches: 5. Per germline, CDR1 SEHNR and CDR2 FQNEAQ (reference sequence). The CDR3 coding sequence is TGTGCCAGCAGCTCTAGCGGGTCGGGCACCGGGGAGCTGTTTTTT. Protein sequence: CASSSSGSGTGELFF.

This chain connects TRBV5-1 to TRBJ2-3, with D uncertain. The V gene's germline CDR1 is SGHRS and CDR2 YFSETQ. The CDR3 runs 15 residues. The germline V and J ends were trimmed by 0 bases and 2 bases, with 10 bases remaining between them. CDR3 sequence (DNA): TGCGCCAGCAGCTTGGCCGGGTTAGACACAGATACGCAGTATTTT. Translation gives CASSLAGLDTDTQYF. Based on the CDR3 plus reference TRBV5-1 and TRBJ2-3, the full variable domain is KAGVTQTPRYLIKTRGQQVTLSCSPISGHRSVSWYQQTPGQGLQFLFEYFSETQRNKGNFPGRFSGRQFSNSRSEMNVSTLELGDSALYLCASSLAGLDTDTQYFGPGTRLTVL.

The chain couples TRBV11-2 to TRBJ1-2; D is unresolved. The CDR3 is 14 residues long. V was clipped by 5 bases and J by 4 bases, with 14 bases between them. CDR1 is SGHAT and CDR2 is FQNNGV in the germline V gene. CDR3 amino acids: CASSTPRGGYGYTF. The DNA for the CDR3 is TGTGCCAGCAGCACGCCACGGGGAGGCTATGGCTACACCTTC.

The CDR3 region is CASSPSGGTETQYF. The CDR3 DNA is TGTGCCAGCTCACCCAGCGGGGGGACGGAGACCCAGTACTTC. The chain joins TRBV18 to TRBJ2-5; 9 nucleotides align to TRBD2. Germline CDR1 is KGHSH and CDR2 is LQKENI. The V segment lost 3 bases and the J segment 5 bases; nucleotides outside the gene matches: 4. This CDR3 is built from 14 residues.

V usage is TRBV7-8 and J usage is TRBJ2-3; TRBD2 might be the D (6 bases). Germline assignment: CDR1 SGHVS and CDR2 FQNEAQ. The ends were cut back, 1 base at V and 0 bases at J, with 8 bases in the middle. This CDR3 contains 15 residues. The DNA of the CDR3 is TGTGCCAGCAGCTTAGTGGGAGGAAGCACAGATACGCAGTATTTT. As protein: CASSLVGGSTDTQYF.

The V call is TRBV19, the J call TRBJ2-7; possible D gene TRBD2, 6 bases. Looked up from germline, CDR1 is LNHDA and CDR2 is SQIVND (reference sequence). This CDR3 spans 13 amino acids. Trimming cost V 1 base and J 5 bases, with 9 bases left between them. The CDR3 sequence: CASSIAGGDEQYF. CDR3 bases: TGTGCCAGTAGTATAGCCGGGGGAGACGAGCAGTACTTC.

The J gene is TRBJ1-4, the V gene TRBV5-1, with D possibly matching TRBD1 (6 bases). Trimming stripped 4 bases from V and 5 bases from J, with 12 bases between. The germline V gene has CDR1 SGHRS and CDR2 YFSETQ. CDR3 length: 14 amino acids. CDR3 nucleotide sequence: TGCGCCAGCAGCAAAGACAGGTTAAATGAAAAACTGTTTTTT. Translation: CASSKDRLNEKLFF. The full variable domain, with the rest looked up from reference TRBV5-1 and TRBJ1-4, is KAGVTQTPRYLIKTRGQQVTLSCSPISGHRSVSWYQQTPGQGLQFLFEYFSETQRNKGNFPGRFSGRQFSNSRSEMNVSTLELGDSALYLCASSKDRLNEKLFFGSGTQLSVL.

The V and J genes are TRBV10-3 and TRBJ2-4; D remains ambiguous. CDR1 and CDR2 (germline): ENHRY, SYGVKD. Trimming left V 8 bases short and J 3 bases short, with 5 bases between. This CDR3 has 11 amino acids. CDR3 nucleotide sequence: TGTGCCATCGCGGACAAAAACATTCAGTACTTC. Its protein product is CAIADKNIQYF.